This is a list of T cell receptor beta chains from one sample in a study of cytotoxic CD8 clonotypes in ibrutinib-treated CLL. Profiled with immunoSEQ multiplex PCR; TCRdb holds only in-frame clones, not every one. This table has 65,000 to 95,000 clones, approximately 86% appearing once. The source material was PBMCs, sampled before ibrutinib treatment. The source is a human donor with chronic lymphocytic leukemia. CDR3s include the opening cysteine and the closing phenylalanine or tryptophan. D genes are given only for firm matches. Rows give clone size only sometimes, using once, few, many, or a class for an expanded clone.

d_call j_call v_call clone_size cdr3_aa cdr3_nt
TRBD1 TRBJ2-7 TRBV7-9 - CASSQGTGGYEQYF TGTGCCAGCAGCCAGGGGACAGGGGGCTACGAGCAGTACTTC
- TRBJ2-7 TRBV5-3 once CARSFWAGPAYEQYF TGTGCCAGAAGCTTTTGGGCAGGCCCTGCCTACGAGCAGTACTTC
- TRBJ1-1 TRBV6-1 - CASSEAWGLYTEAFF TGTGCCAGCAGTGAAGCGTGGGGGCTTTACACTGAAGCTTTCTTT
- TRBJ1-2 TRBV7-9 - CASSKDSYGYTF TGTGCCAGCAGCAAGGACAGCTATGGCTACACCTTC
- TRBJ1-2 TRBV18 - CASSLDRNYGYTF TGTGCCAGCTCCCTCGACCGGAACTATGGCTACACCTTC
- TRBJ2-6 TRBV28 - CASSLARDSGANVLTF TGTGCCAGCAGTTTAGCCAGGGACTCTGGGGCCAACGTCCTGACTTTC
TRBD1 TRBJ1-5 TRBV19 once CASSIGQGDQPQHF TGTGCCAGTAGTATAGGACAGGGTGATCAGCCCCAGCATTTT
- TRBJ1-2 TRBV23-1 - CASSLGRRGNYGYTF TGCGCCAGCAGTCTGGGGCGGCGCGGAAACTATGGCTACACCTTC
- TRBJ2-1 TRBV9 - CASSVTSPDEQFF TGTGCCAGCAGCGTAACTAGTCCAGATGAGCAGTTCTTC
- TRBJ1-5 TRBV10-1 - CASSAGPRQPQHF TGCGCCAGCAGTGCAGGGCCCAGGCAGCCCCAGCATTTT
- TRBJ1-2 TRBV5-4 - CASSLGVRGWGYTF TGTGCCAGCAGCTTGGGGGTACGGGGCTGGGGCTACACCTTC
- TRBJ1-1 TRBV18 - CASSVEEIGNTEAFF TGTGCCAGCTCTGTCGAGGAGATCGGAAACACTGAAGCTTTCTTT
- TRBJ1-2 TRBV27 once CASSPDRVIGYGYTF TGTGCCAGCAGTCCGGACAGAGTGATTGGCTATGGCTACACCTTC
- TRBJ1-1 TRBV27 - CASSYQINTEAFF TGTGCCAGCAGTTATCAGATAAACACTGAAGCTTTCTTT
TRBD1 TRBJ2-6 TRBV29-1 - CSVEDPGGNSGANVLTF TGCAGCGTTGAAGATCCAGGGGGTAATTCTGGGGCCAACGTCCTGACTTTC
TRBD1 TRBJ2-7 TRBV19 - CASSPPEGQPYEQYF TGTGCCAGTAGTCCGCCAGAGGGACAGCCCTACGAGCAGTACTTC
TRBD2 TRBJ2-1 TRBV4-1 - CASSQVTSQSYNEQFF TGCGCCAGCAGCCAAGTGACTAGCCAATCCTACAATGAGCAGTTCTTC
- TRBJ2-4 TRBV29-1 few CSVEWTEKNIQYF TGCAGCGTTGAATGGACTGAGAAAAACATTCAGTACTTC
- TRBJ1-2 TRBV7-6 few CASSSSSSNYGYTF TGTGCCAGCAGCTCTTCATCCAGTAACTATGGCTACACCTTC
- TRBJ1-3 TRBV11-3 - CASSPVVSGNTIYF TGTGCCAGCAGCCCGGTAGTCTCTGGAAACACCATATATTTT
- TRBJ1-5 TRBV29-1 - CSVRDGNNQPQHF TGCAGCGTCCGGGACGGCAACAATCAGCCCCAGCATTTT
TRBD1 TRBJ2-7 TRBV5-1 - CASSRGQGISEQYF TGCGCCAGCAGTCGAGGACAGGGAATTAGCGAGCAGTACTTC
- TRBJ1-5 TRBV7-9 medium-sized CASSPDGMSSNQPQHF TGTGCCAGCAGCCCCGACGGGATGTCTTCCAATCAGCCCCAGCATTTT
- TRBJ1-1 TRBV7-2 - CASSPNWGNTEAFF TGTGCCAGCAGCCCGAACTGGGGGAACACTGAAGCTTTCTTT
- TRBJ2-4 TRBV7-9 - CASSFPGTGNIQYF TGTGCCAGCAGCTTCCCCGGAACAGGAAACATTCAGTACTTC
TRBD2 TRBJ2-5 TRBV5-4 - CASSRPLAGVGETQYF TGTGCCAGCAGCCGTCCACTAGCGGGAGTTGGCGAGACCCAGTACTTC
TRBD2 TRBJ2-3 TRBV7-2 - CASSLEGLAGGSTDTQYF TGTGCCAGCAGCTTAGAGGGACTAGCGGGAGGTTCCACAGATACGCAGTATTTT
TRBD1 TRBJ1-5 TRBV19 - CASTPGQGGQPQHF TGTGCCAGTACTCCGGGACAGGGGGGCCAGCCCCAGCATTTT
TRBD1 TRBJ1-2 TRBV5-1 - CASSWTGTMGYTF TGCGCCAGCAGTTGGACAGGAACTATGGGATACACCTTC
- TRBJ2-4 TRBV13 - CASSPRLIPQNIQYF TGTGCCAGCAGCCCCCGACTAATTCCTCAAAACATTCAGTACTTC
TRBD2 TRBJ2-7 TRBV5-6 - CASSLASAGPYEQYF TGTGCCAGCAGCTTGGCCTCAGCGGGGCCCTACGAGCAGTACTTC
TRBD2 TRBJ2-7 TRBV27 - CASSFLPGGSYEQYF TGTGCCAGCAGTTTTCTTCCGGGGGGCTCCTACGAGCAGTACTTC
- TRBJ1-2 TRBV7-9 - CASSSEVTGKSGYTF TGTGCCAGCAGCTCGGAGGTAACAGGGAAGTCGGGCTACACCTTC
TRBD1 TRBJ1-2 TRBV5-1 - CASTRGTGYGYTF TGCGCCAGCACCCGGGGGACAGGCTATGGCTACACCTTC
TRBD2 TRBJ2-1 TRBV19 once CASNHLLAGVSYNEQFF TGTGCCAGTAACCATCTCCTAGCGGGAGTCTCCTACAATGAGCAGTTCTTC
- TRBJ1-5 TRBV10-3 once CAISELGTEGGNQPQHF TGTGCCATCAGTGAGCTGGGTACAGAAGGGGGCAATCAGCCCCAGCATTTT
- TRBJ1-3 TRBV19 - CASSSGSGNTIYF TGTGCCAGTAGTTCCGGCTCTGGAAACACCATATATTTT
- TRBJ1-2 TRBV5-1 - CASSFVSGDGYTF TGCGCCAGCAGCTTTGTTTCGGGGGATGGCTACACCTTC
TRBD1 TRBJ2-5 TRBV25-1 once CASSDVPGQGWIGETQYF TGTGCCAGCAGTGATGTCCCGGGACAGGGGTGGATAGGGGAGACCCAGTACTTC
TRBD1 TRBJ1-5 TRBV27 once CASGLILGTGDNQPQHF TGTGCCAGCGGATTGATATTGGGGACAGGGGACAATCAGCCCCAGCATTTT
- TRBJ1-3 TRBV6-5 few CASSPQGSGNTIYF TGTGCCAGCAGTCCCCAGGGCTCTGGAAACACCATATATTTT
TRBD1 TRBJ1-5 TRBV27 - CASSLSRQGDQPQHF TGTGCCAGCAGTTTATCCCGACAGGGCGATCAGCCCCAGCATTTT
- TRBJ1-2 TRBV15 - CATSRDLAGNYGYTF TGTGCCACCAGCAGAGATCTTGCGGGTAACTATGGCTACACCTTC
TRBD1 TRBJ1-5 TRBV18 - CASSPRQGNSNQPQHF TGTGCCAGCTCCCCACGACAGGGGAACAGCAATCAGCCCCAGCATTTT
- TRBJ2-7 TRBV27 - CASSLKPGLTYEQYF TGTGCCAGCAGTTTAAAACCGGGACTGACCTACGAGCAGTACTTC